The 20 T cell receptor beta chains below all came from one sample that was sequenced in a study of cytomegalovirus exposure and HLA in healthy donors. The PCR made use of 60 Vbeta and 13 Jbeta primers. The assay was immunoSEQ multiplex PCR, and TCRdb's table has in-frame clones only and misses some. This table holds around 100,000 clones, approximately 67% found once. The sequenced material came from PBMCs. The receptors here all came from a man between 18 and 35 years old in good health and CMV-seropositive.

V is TRBV6-5 and J is TRBJ2-1; tentatively, D is TRBD1 (6 bases). V was clipped by 0 bases and J by 2 bases, with 8 bases between them. This CDR3 contains 15 residues. CDR1 and CDR2 from the germline V gene are MNHEY and SVGAGI. As DNA, the CDR3 is TGTGCCAGCAGTTACTCGAAGGGGGCCTACAATGAGCAGTTCTTC. It encodes CASSYSKGAYNEQFF.

This CDR3 reads CASRNRDRGRLGDTQYF. As DNA, the CDR3 is TGTGCCAGTAGGAATCGGGACAGGGGGCGTTTAGGAGATACGCAGTATTTT. The rearrangement joins TRBV19 to TRBJ2-3; 12 nucleotides match TRBD1. V was clipped by 6 bases and J by 5 bases; unmatched bases: 12. CDR3 length: 17 amino acids. Germline values: CDR1 LNHDA, CDR2 SQIVND (reference sequence).

The chain links TRBV2 to TRBJ2-3, with 7 bases identical to TRBD2. The CDR3 covers 12 residues. The V gene's germline CDR1 is SNHLY and CDR2 FYNNEI. V was pared by 8 bases and J by 6 bases, with 5 bases of the junction left unmatched. The chain's CDR3 is CASLGEGDTQYF. CDR3 coding DNA: TGTGCCAGCCTGGGGGAGGGCGATACGCAGTATTTT.

This clone was counted between two and nine times. The chain links TRBV23-1 to TRBJ1-1, with 8 bases that match TRBD1. TRBV23-1 is treated as an ORF (open reading frame) with a function not yet certain. V lost 2 bases to trimming and J lost 3 bases; unmatched junction nucleotides: 8. CDR3 length: 16 amino acids. CDR3 amino acids: CASSQLLTGADTEAFF. In DNA form, the CDR3 reads TGCGCCAGCAGTCAACTACTGACAGGGGCGGACACTGAAGCTTTCTTT.

The chain links TRBV18 to TRBJ2-7, with D possibly matching TRBD1 (7 bases). This CDR3 has 14 amino acids. Trimming cost V 4 bases and J 2 bases, with 12 bases left between them. CDR1 is KGHSH, CDR2 LQKENI, per germline. The CDR3 nucleotides are TGTGCCAGCTCACGGGCAGGGGGGACCTACGAGCAGTACTTC. Its translation is CASSRAGGTYEQYF.

The chain joins TRBV5-4 to TRBJ2-7; 7 positions match TRBD1. Germline CDR1 reads SGHNT; CDR2 reads YYREEE (reference sequence). Losses at the gene ends were 4 bases for V and 4 bases for J; bases not matched to a gene: 14. CDR3 length: 16 residues. The CDR3 spells CASSPELTGSGYEQYF. CDR3 sequence (DNA): TGTGCCAGCAGCCCAGAACTGACAGGGAGTGGGTACGAGCAGTACTTC.

This chain uses TRBV7-6 with TRBJ2-1, with TRBD1 identical over 9 bases. V shed 3 bases and J 1 base; nucleotides not matched to a gene: 1. CDR1 is SGHVS and CDR2 is FNYEAQ in the germline V gene. The CDR3 is 15 amino acids. The CDR3 nucleotides are TGTGCCAGCAGCTTGGGGACAGGGTCCTACAATGAGCAGTTCTTC. Its protein is CASSLGTGSYNEQFF.

The chain is built from TRBV7-8 and TRBJ1-3, with D unresolved. The germline CDR1 and CDR2 sequences are SGHVS and FQNEAQ. The CDR3 sequence is 15 residues long. The V gene lost 3 bases and the J gene lost 4 bases, with 13 bases spanning the gap. The CDR3 is CASSFIPGRGNTIYF. Here the CDR3 DNA reads TGTGCCAGCAGCTTCATACCGGGGAGAGGAAACACCATATATTTT.

The rearrangement joins TRBV28 to TRBJ2-4; 8 bases fit TRBD2. CDR3 size: 16 residues. V lost 9 bases to trimming and J lost 2 bases; unmatched junction nucleotides: 12. Germline CDR1 is MDHEN and CDR2 is SYDVKM. CDR3 residues: CASIQRRGAPKNIQYF. The CDR3 DNA reads TGTGCCAGTATCCAGCGGCGGGGGGCCCCCAAAAACATTCAGTACTTC.

This clone was detected a few times. V is TRBV19 and J is TRBJ1-1, with 8 bases that match TRBD1. CDR1 is LNHDA, CDR2 SQIVND, per germline (reference sequence). The J segment lost 1 base and the V segment lost 1 base, leaving 2 bases of the junction unmatched. This CDR3 is built from 15 residues. CDR3 DNA: TGTGCCAGTAGTATAGGCGACAGGGGGAACACTGAAGCTTTCTTT. Translated, it gives CASSIGDRGNTEAFF.

V gene TRBV2 combines with J gene TRBJ1-1, with 9 bases identical to TRBD1. The J segment lost 5 bases and the V segment lost 8 bases, leaving 15 bases of the junction unmatched. The CDR3 contains 16 residues. Germline-derived CDR1 and CDR2 are SNHLY and FYNNEI. The CDR3 loop reads CASEPNLQGARTEAFF. The DNA for the CDR3 is TGTGCCAGCGAGCCAAACCTACAGGGGGCGCGAACTGAAGCTTTCTTT.

Only one count was recorded for this clone. The chain uses TRBV27 and TRBJ1-4, with D perhaps TRBD1 (6 bases). Germline CDR1 reads MNHEY; CDR2 reads SMNVEV (reference sequence). This CDR3 has 14 residues. V lost 4 bases to trimming and J lost 8 bases, with 14 bases between them. The CDR3 sequence is CASSSQGLGEKLFF. CDR3 nucleotide sequence: TGTGCCAGCAGTTCCCAGGGGCTTGGCGAAAAACTGTTTTTT.

J is TRBJ1-1 and V is TRBV5-1, with D unclear. Trimming removed 4 bases from V and 3 bases from J, with 7 bases in between. Germline V lookup: CDR1 SGHRS, CDR2 YFSETQ. CDR3 length: 12 amino acids. The CDR3, as DNA: TGCGCCAGCAGCCTACGGGACACTGAAGCTTTCTTT. Translated, it gives CASSLRDTEAFF.

The chain links TRBV2 to TRBJ2-3; the D gene is possibly TRBD2 (6 bases). The germline V and J ends were trimmed by 6 bases and 0 bases, with 13 bases remaining between them. Per the germline V gene, CDR1 is SNHLY and CDR2 is FYNNEI. CDR3 size: 15 residues. Here the CDR3 reads CASSAGGASTDTQYF. In DNA form, the CDR3 reads TGTGCCAGCAGCGCAGGAGGGGCAAGCACAGATACGCAGTATTTT.

The chain recombines TRBV7-2 with TRBJ2-5; D unclear. Trimming removed 1 base at V and 5 bases at J, with 8 bases between. The CDR3 is 13 residues long. Germline CDR1 SGHTA, CDR2 FQGNSA. CDR3 amino acids: CASSLDALETQYF. The CDR3 region has the DNA TGTGCCAGCAGCTTAGATGCGTTGGAGACCCAGTACTTC.

This clone showed up just a few times. The CDR3: CASSKAVLAGGGGEQYF. The CDR3 DNA is TGTGCCAGCAGCAAAGCGGTATTGGCGGGGGGGGGTGGCGAGCAGTACTTC. The V call is TRBV21-1, the J call TRBJ2-7; the D segment call TRBD2 is taken from the table without a DNA check. TRBV21-1 has pseudogene status. The CDR3 sequence is 17 residues long.

J is TRBJ2-7 and V is TRBV11-2; tentative D call: TRBD1 (6 bases). Trimming took off 1 base at V and 0 bases at J, with 13 bases between the two ends. CDR1 and CDR2 from the germline V gene are SGHAT and FQNNGV. The CDR3 is made up of 16 amino acids. The CDR3 loop reads CASSLGWGPLSYEQYF. In DNA form, the CDR3 reads TGTGCCAGCAGCTTAGGCTGGGGGCCTCTCTCCTACGAGCAGTACTTC.

This chain connects TRBV28 to TRBJ2-7; TRBD1 agrees at 10 bases. The CDR3 extends over 14 amino acids. V trimming: 8 bases; J trimming: 3 bases; junction bases outside the gene matches: 7. Germline CDR1 is MDHEN and CDR2 is SYDVKM. CDR3: CASDGQGVDYEQYV. Written as DNA, the CDR3 is TGTGCCAGCGACGGACAGGGGGTTGACTACGAGCAGTACGTC.

The V call is TRBV11-2, the J call TRBJ1-2; D is possibly TRBD1 (6 bases). V was trimmed by 5 bases and J by 8 bases, leaving 24 bases between them. The CDR3 extends over 16 amino acids. The germline CDR1 and CDR2 sequences are SGHAT and FQNNGV. The CDR3 loop is CASSPLSFVQGRGYTF. Here the CDR3 DNA reads TGTGCCAGCAGCCCGCTATCGTTCGTACAGGGAAGGGGCTACACCTTC.

V and J are TRBV5-5 and TRBJ2-5; 7 bases are shared with TRBD2. The V gene end was trimmed by 1 base and the J gene end by 4 bases; junction bases not matched to a gene: 4. The CDR3 is made up of 14 amino acids. From germline, CDR1 is SGHKS and CDR2 YYEKEE (reference sequence). CDR3 loop: CASSLSPGGETQYF. The DNA for the CDR3 is TGTGCCAGCAGCTTGTCTCCGGGGGGAGAGACCCAGTACTTC. The whole variable domain, filled in from reference TRBV5-5 and TRBJ2-5, reads DAGVTQSPTHLIKTRGQQVTLRCSPISGHKSVSWYQQVLGQGPQFIFQYYEKEERGRGNFPDRFSARQFPNYSSELNVNALLLGDSALYLCASSLSPGGETQYFGPGTRLLVL.